One sample yielded the 27 T cell receptor beta chains listed below, sequenced in a study of cytomegalovirus exposure and HLA in healthy donors. 60 Vbeta and 13 Jbeta primers were used in PCR. Some clones are missing from TCRdb's copy, which holds only in-frame ones; the method was immunoSEQ multiplex PCR. The sample has 200,000 to 250,000 clones, roughly 80% seen once; the top ten hold approximately 3.9%. The sequenced sample consisted of PBMCs. The receptors here all came from a male donor in good health and CMV-seronegative.

The chain joins TRBV18 to TRBJ2-1, with a possible D match to TRBD2 (7 bases). V lost 4 bases and J lost 6, with 19 bases in between. The CDR3 spans 16 residues. Germline values: CDR1 KGHSH, CDR2 LQKENI. CDR3 loop: CASSLARGAGGNEQFF. The CDR3 nucleotides read TGTGCCAGCTCACTCGCCCGGGGGGCCGGAGGCAATGAGCAGTTCTTC.

In its sample, this clone was seen a few times. The V and J genes are TRBV19 and TRBJ2-7; 7 bases match TRBD1. This CDR3 contains 14 residues. The junction had 11 bases not matched to a gene; V was cut back by 5 bases and J by 7 bases. Germline V gene sequence: CDR1 LNHDA, CDR2 SQIVND (reference sequence). The CDR3 nucleotides are TGTGCCAGTAGTCCGACCCGAGACAGGGCTGAGCAGTACTTC. It specifies CASSPTRDRAEQYF. Full variable domain (missing parts from reference TRBV19 and TRBJ2-7): DGGITQSPKYLFRKEGQNVTLSCEQNLNHDAMYWYRQDPGQGLRLIYYSQIVNDFQKGDIAEGYSVSREKKESFPLTVTSAQKNPTAFYLCASSPTRDRAEQYFGPGTRLTVT.

The gene calls are TRBV6-6 and TRBJ2-5; TRBD2 might be the D (5 bases). There are 14 residues in the CDR3. V lost 5 bases to trimming and J lost 4 bases, with 14 bases between them. Germline lookup yields CDR1 MNHNY and CDR2 SVGAGI (reference sequence). In nucleotides, the CDR3 is TGTGCCAGCAGTGGCCTCGGGAATGGAGAGACCCAGTACTTC. Translating gives CASSGLGNGETQYF.

The chain carries TRBV20-1 and TRBJ2-3, with unresolved D. Germline CDR1 is DFQATT and CDR2 is SNEGSKA (reference sequence). This CDR3 contains 11 residues. The V and J ends lost 3 bases and 3 bases respectively, with 4 bases between them. CDR3 residues: CSASLTDTQYF. The DNA for the CDR3 is TGCAGTGCTAGTCTAACAGATACGCAGTATTTT.

This chain links TRBV2 with TRBJ2-1; TRBD2 matches 13 bases. The CDR3 runs to 14 residues. Losses at the gene ends were 8 bases for V and 10 bases for J; bases not matched to a gene: 8. Germline CDR1 and CDR2: SNHLY and FYNNEI. The DNA for the CDR3 is TGTGCCAGCGGTGGGACTAGCGGGGAAGGGGAGCAGTTCTTC. Encoded protein: CASGGTSGEGEQFF.

The rearrangement links TRBV27 to TRBJ2-3, with 15 bases matching TRBD2. This CDR3 contains 21 residues. CDR1 and CDR2 (germline): MNHEY, SMNVEV (reference sequence). J was trimmed by 4 bases and V by 5 bases; bases with no gene match: 19. The CDR3 loop is CASSTDFPTGLAGGEADTQYF. The CDR3, as DNA: TGTGCCAGCAGTACGGATTTCCCTACGGGACTAGCGGGAGGAGAGGCAGATACGCAGTATTTT.

The chain is built from TRBV6-1 and TRBJ2-7, with 7 bases that match TRBD1. CDR1 and CDR2 (germline): MNHNS, SASEGT. V lost 1 base, J lost 1 base, and 4 bases stayed unmatched. The length of the CDR3 is 15 residues. CDR3 DNA: TGTGCCAGCAGTGAAGGCAGGGGGATGTCCTACGAGCAGTACTTC. It yields the protein CASSEGRGMSYEQYF.

This rearrangement joins TRBV2 to TRBJ1-1; D gene unclear. The CDR3 is 14 amino acids. Germline V lookup: CDR1 SNHLY, CDR2 FYNNEI. Trimming cost V 2 bases and J 4 bases, with 11 bases left between them. In DNA, the CDR3 is TGTGCCAGCAGTGAAAAGGTGGGGAGCACTGAAGCTTTCTTT. Protein product: CASSEKVGSTEAFF. The whole variable domain, remainder taken from reference TRBV2 and TRBJ1-1, is EPEVTQTPSHQVTQMGQEVILRCVPISNHLYFYWYRQILGQKVEFLVSFYNNEISEKSEIFDDQFSVERPDGSNFTLKIRSTKLEDSAMYFCASSEKVGSTEAFFGQGTRLTVV.

In this sample, this clone turned up a few times. The chain employs TRBV6-5 and TRBJ1-5; 7 bases are shared with TRBD1. The CDR3 is 15 residues long. Trimming removed 5 bases from V and 6 bases from J; junction bases left unmatched: 10. The germline CDR1 and CDR2 sequences are MNHEY and SVGAGI. CDR3 bases: TGTGCCAGCAGTCGTACCAGGGGGTCGGGTCAGCCCCAGCATTTT. The encoded protein is CASSRTRGSGQPQHF.

This rearrangement joins TRBV28 to TRBJ2-5, with 8 bases identical to TRBD2. This CDR3 spans 17 amino acids. Germline CDR1 and CDR2: MDHEN and SYDVKM. Unmatched junction bases numbered 14, after V lost 3 bases and J lost 5 bases. The CDR3 DNA reads as TGTGCCAGCAGTTTCAATGGGGGAGCGGGAGTTTCGGAGACCCAGTACTTC. Its translation: CASSFNGGAGVSETQYF.

This clone was seen a handful of times. The CDR3 protein is CASREDRTTEAFF. CDR3 DNA sequence: TGTGCCAGCAGGGAAGACAGGACCACTGAAGCTTTCTTT. The gene calls are TRBV13 and TRBJ1-1; possibly TRBD1 for D (6 bases). The germline V and J ends were trimmed by 6 bases and 4 bases, with 12 bases remaining between them. CDR1 PRHDT and CDR2 FYEKMQ come from the germline V gene (reference sequence). This CDR3 region has 13 residues. The entire variable domain, with the rest obtained from reference TRBV13 and TRBJ1-1, is as follows: AAGVIQSPRHLIKEKRETATLKCYPIPRHDTVYWYQQGPGQDPQFLISFYEKMQSDKGSIPDRFSAQQFSDYHSELNMSSLELGDSALYFCASREDRTTEAFFGQGTRLTVV.

The chain uses TRBV11-3 and TRBJ1-1; no reliable D call. Per the germline V gene, CDR1 is SGHNT and CDR2 is YENEEA. V was shortened by 5 bases and J by 3 bases, with 13 bases between the two germline ends. The CDR3 sequence is 14 residues long. The CDR3 sequence is CASSEGPGDTEAFF. The CDR3 coding sequence is TGTGCCAGCAGCGAAGGTCCCGGGGACACTGAAGCTTTCTTT.

The V call is TRBV5-8, the J call TRBJ1-2; 9 bases align to TRBD1. CDR3 length equals 17 residues. Per germline, CDR1 SGHTS and CDR2 YDEGEE. Unmatched junction bases numbered 6, after V lost 0 bases and J lost 0 bases. The CDR3 spells CASSLGRRTGANYGYTF. CDR3 DNA: TGTGCCAGCAGCTTGGGTAGAAGGACAGGGGCTAACTATGGCTACACCTTC.

The V and J genes are TRBV6-4 and TRBJ2-1; a weak D match, TRBD1 (6 bases). Trimming left V 2 bases short and J 5 bases short, with 7 bases between. Germline CDR1 reads MRHNA; CDR2 reads SNTAGT. CDR3 length equals 13 residues. CDR3 amino acids: CASSDRDNNEQFF. The CDR3 nucleotides are TGTGCCAGCAGTGACCGGGACAACAATGAGCAGTTCTTC.

The chain uses TRBV10-3 and TRBJ2-7; possible D gene TRBD2, 5 bases. Trimming took 10 bases from V and 6 from J, leaving 19 bases between them. Germline V gene sequence: CDR1 ENHRY, CDR2 SYGVKD. CDR3 size: 13 residues. CDR3 sequence (DNA): TGTGCCACCGACCCGGATGGGAGTTCCGAGCAGTACTTC. Residues: CATDPDGSSEQYF.

In its sample, this clone was seen a few times. This chain joins TRBV6-1 and TRBJ2-7, with a possible D match to TRBD2 (6 bases). V was trimmed by 7 bases and J by 6 bases, leaving 19 bases between them. The CDR3 has 14 residues. Germline CDR1 MNHNS, CDR2 SASEGT. The CDR3 reads CASTLSGESSEQYF. DNA for the CDR3: TGTGCCAGCACCCTTTCGGGGGAATCGTCCGAGCAGTACTTC.

The chain joins TRBV28 to TRBJ1-4; D is unresolved. The CDR3 consists of 14 residues. With 2 bases removed from V and 5 bases from J, the gap between germline ends came to 9 bases. CDR1 and CDR2 from the germline V gene are MDHEN and SYDVKM. This CDR3 reads CASSLPHGNEKLFF. CDR3 bases: TGTGCCAGCAGTTTACCTCACGGGAATGAAAAACTGTTTTTT.

The V gene is TRBV6-5, the J gene TRBJ2-1; no reliable D call. The CDR3 is made up of 16 amino acids. The germline gives CDR1 MNHEY, CDR2 SVGAGI. V lost 1 base to trimming and J lost 0 bases, with 10 bases between them. In DNA, the CDR3 is TGTGCCAGCAGTTACTACTTAGTAAGCTCCTACAATGAGCAGTTCTTC. Translation gives CASSYYLVSSYNEQFF.

V and J are TRBV5-1 and TRBJ1-1; 9 bases map to TRBD1. CDR3 length: 17 residues. With V trimmed by 2 bases and J by 4 bases, 12 bases remained unmatched. Germline values: CDR1 SGHRS, CDR2 YFSETQ. The CDR3 DNA is TGCGCCAGCAGCTTACAGGGGGCCTTATCAGTAGGCACTGAAGCTTTCTTT. Translating it yields CASSLQGALSVGTEAFF.

V usage is TRBV11-2 and J usage is TRBJ1-1; D gene ambiguous. V dropped 5 bases and J dropped 4 bases, with 11 bases sitting between them. Looked up from germline, CDR1 is SGHAT and CDR2 is FQNNGV. CDR3 size: 13 residues. The CDR3 DNA is TGTGCCAGCAGCCTAAGCACGGGCACTGAAGCTTTCTTT. Translation gives CASSLSTGTEAFF.

CDR3 protein: CASSLGTLRTGTNEKLFF. The CDR3 nucleotides are TGTGCCAGCAGTCTCGGGACACTTAGGACGGGGACTAATGAAAAACTGTTTTTT. This chain joins TRBV27 and TRBJ1-4; D is perhaps TRBD1 (6 bases). The CDR3 runs to 18 residues. V was clipped by 5 bases and J by 2 bases, with 21 bases between them. Germline CDR1 MNHEY, CDR2 SMNVEV (reference sequence). Variable domain in full (rest from reference TRBV27 and TRBJ1-4): EAQVTQNPRYLITVTGKKLTVTCSQNMNHEYMSWYRQDPGLGLRQIYYSMNVEVTDKGDVPEGYKVSRKEKRNFPLILESPSPNQTSLYFCASSLGTLRTGTNEKLFFGSGTQLSVL.

The chain combines TRBV19 with TRBJ1-5; TRBD1 agrees at 9 bases. Losses at the gene ends were 9 bases for V and 2 bases for J; bases not matched to a gene: 8. Per germline, CDR1 LNHDA and CDR2 SQIVND (reference sequence). The CDR3 sequence is 15 residues long. In nucleotides, the CDR3 is TGTGCCAGCTCTATGGACAGGGGACGCAATCAGCCCCAGCATTTT. It specifies CASSMDRGRNQPQHF. Complete variable domain (other parts from reference TRBV19 and TRBJ1-5): DGGITQSPKYLFRKEGQNVTLSCEQNLNHDAMYWYRQDPGQGLRLIYYSQIVNDFQKGDIAEGYSVSREKKESFPLTVTSAQKNPTAFYLCASSMDRGRNQPQHFGDGTRLSIL.

The chain combines TRBV19 with TRBJ2-7; a weak D match, TRBD2 (5 bases). The CDR3 extends over 14 amino acids. V was shortened by 5 bases and J by 3 bases, with 14 bases between the two germline ends. Germline V gene lookup returns CDR1 LNHDA and CDR2 SQIVND (reference sequence). CDR3 sequence (DNA): TGTGCCAGTAGTGGGCCCTCGGGAAACTACGAGCAGTACTTC. It specifies CASSGPSGNYEQYF.

The genes are TRBV7-8 and TRBJ1-5, with TRBD1 matching over 7 bases. The CDR3 totals 16 residues. Germline V gives CDR1 SGHVS, CDR2 FQNEAQ. V trimming: 5 bases; J trimming: 1 base; junction bases outside the gene matches: 8. CDR3 nucleotide sequence: TGTGCCAGCAGCGCCCGACAGGGTTCGAGCAATCAGCCCCAGCATTTT. It is translated as CASSARQGSSNQPQHF.

V gene TRBV7-9 combines with J gene TRBJ2-7, with 8 bases that match TRBD2. There are 14 residues in the CDR3. V lost 2 bases, J lost 2 bases, and 2 bases stayed unmatched. CDR1 SEHNR and CDR2 FQNEAQ come from the germline V gene (reference sequence). CDR3 in DNA: TGTGCCAGCAGCTTACTTAGCGGGACCTACGAGCAGTACTTC. Its protein is CASSLLSGTYEQYF.

This chain uses TRBV25-1 with TRBJ2-2; a weak D match, TRBD1 (6 bases). This CDR3 has 14 amino acids. V was clipped by 5 bases and J by 3 bases, with 10 bases between them. Germline lookup yields CDR1 MGHDK and CDR2 SYGVNS. This CDR3 reads CASSWNRDTGELFF. Here the CDR3 DNA reads TGTGCCAGCAGTTGGAACAGGGACACCGGGGAGCTGTTTTTT.

The chain couples TRBV7-3 to TRBJ2-3; D is possibly TRBD1 (6 bases). CDR3 length: 15 amino acids. Germline CDR1 SGHTA, CDR2 FQGTGA. V was clipped by 5 bases and J by 0 bases, with 12 bases between them. This CDR3 is CASSPSGQSTDTQYF. DNA for the CDR3: TGTGCCAGCAGCCCCTCGGGACAAAGCACAGATACGCAGTATTTT.